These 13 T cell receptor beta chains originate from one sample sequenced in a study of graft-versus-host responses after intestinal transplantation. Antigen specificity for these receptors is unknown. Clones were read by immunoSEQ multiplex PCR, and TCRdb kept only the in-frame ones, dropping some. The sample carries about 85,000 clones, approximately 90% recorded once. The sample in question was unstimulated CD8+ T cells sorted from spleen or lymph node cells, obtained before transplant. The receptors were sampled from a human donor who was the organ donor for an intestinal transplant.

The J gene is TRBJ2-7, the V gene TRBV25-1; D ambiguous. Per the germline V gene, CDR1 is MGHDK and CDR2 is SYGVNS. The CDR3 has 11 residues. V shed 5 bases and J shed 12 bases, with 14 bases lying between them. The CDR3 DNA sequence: TGTGCCAGCAGTTTCGGGTCGACATCGTACTTC. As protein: CASSFGSTSYF.

The CDR3: CASMGGGTTSTDTQYF. CDR3 sequence (DNA): TGTGCCAGCATGGGGGGAGGGACCACTAGCACAGATACGCAGTATTTT. The chain joins TRBV2 to TRBJ2-3, with TRBD2 matching 7 bases. CDR1 SNHLY and CDR2 FYNNEI come from the germline V gene. The CDR3 covers 16 residues. Trimming cost V 7 bases and J 0 bases; bases outside gene matches: 10.

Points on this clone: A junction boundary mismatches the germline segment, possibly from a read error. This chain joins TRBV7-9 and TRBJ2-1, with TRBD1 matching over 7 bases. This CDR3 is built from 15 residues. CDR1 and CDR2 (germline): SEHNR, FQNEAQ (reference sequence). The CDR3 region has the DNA TGTGCCGGCAGCTTTTACAGGGGAGCCAACAATGAGCAGTTCTTC. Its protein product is CAGSFYRGANNEQFF.

The CDR3 loop is CASTSGRFEQPQHF. DNA for the CDR3: TGTGCCAGCACCTCGGGTAGGTTTGAACAGCCCCAGCATTTT. The gene calls are TRBV2 and TRBJ1-5; D remains unclear. The CDR3 is 14 amino acids. V was clipped by 7 bases and J by 7 bases, with 17 bases between them. CDR1 is SNHLY, CDR2 FYNNEI, per germline.

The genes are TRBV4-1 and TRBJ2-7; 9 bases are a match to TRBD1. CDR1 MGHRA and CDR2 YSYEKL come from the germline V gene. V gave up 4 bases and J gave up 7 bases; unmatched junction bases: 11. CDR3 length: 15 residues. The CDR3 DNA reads TGCGCCAGCAGCCCCCCGGGACAGGGTTCGGGGGAGCAGTACTTC. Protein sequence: CASSPPGQGSGEQYF.

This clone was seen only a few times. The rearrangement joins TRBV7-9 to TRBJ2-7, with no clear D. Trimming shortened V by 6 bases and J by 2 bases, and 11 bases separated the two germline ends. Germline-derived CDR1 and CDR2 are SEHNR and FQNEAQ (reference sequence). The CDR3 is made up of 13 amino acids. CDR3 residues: CASSPGVAYEQYF. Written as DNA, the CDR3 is TGTGCCAGCAGTCCGGGCGTTGCCTACGAGCAGTACTTC.

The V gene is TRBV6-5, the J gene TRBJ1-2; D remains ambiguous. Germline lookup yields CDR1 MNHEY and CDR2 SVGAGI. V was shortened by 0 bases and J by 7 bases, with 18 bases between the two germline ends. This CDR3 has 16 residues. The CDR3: CASSYSPLKPWGGYTF. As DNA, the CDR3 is TGTGCCAGCAGTTACTCCCCGTTGAAACCATGGGGTGGCTACACCTTC.

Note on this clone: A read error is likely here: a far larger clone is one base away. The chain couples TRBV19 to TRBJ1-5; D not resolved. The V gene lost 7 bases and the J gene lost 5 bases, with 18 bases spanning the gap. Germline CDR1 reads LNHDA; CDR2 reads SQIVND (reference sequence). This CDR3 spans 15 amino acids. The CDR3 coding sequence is TGTGCCAGTATTAAGGGTCAGAGCATGTATCAGCCCCAGCATTTT. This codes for CASIKGQSMYQPQHF.

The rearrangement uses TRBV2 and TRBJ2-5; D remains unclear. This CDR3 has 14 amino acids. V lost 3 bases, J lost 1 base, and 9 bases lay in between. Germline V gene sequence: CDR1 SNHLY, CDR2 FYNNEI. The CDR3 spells CASSEGMTQETQYF. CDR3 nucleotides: TGTGCCAGCAGTGAGGGGATGACCCAAGAGACCCAGTACTTC.

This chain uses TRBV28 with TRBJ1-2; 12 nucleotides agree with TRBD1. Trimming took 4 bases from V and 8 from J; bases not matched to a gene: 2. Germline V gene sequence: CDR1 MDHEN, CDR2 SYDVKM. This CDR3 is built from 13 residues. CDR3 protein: CASSWDRGQGYTF. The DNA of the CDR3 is TGTGCCAGCAGTTGGGACAGGGGGCAAGGCTACACCTTC.

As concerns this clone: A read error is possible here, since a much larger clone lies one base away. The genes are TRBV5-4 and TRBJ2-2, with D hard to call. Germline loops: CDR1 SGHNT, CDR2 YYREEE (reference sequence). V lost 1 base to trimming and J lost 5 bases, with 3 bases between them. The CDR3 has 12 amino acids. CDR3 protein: CASSLFTGELFF. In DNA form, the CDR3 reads TGTGCCAGCAGCTTGTTTACCGGGGAGCTGTTTTTT.

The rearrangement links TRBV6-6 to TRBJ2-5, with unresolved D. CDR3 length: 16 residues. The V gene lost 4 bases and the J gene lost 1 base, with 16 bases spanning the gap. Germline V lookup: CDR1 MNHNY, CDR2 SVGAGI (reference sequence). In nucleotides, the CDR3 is TGTGCCAGCAGTTTATCAGAGTATATACGCCAAGAGACCCAGTACTTC. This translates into CASSLSEYIRQETQYF.

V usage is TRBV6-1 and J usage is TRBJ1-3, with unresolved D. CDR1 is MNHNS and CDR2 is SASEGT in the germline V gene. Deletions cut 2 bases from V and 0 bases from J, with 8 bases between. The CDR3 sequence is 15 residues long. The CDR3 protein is CASSEWAVSGNTIYF. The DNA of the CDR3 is TGTGCCAGCAGTGAATGGGCAGTCTCTGGAAACACCATATATTTT.